Sequencing of this T cell receptor (beta chain) was carried out in a study of blood T cell repertoires in COVID-19. Looking at the study overall: The United States, Italy and Spain were the sources of the acute and convalescent COVID-19 samples. T cells, B-cell-depleted T cells, or PBMCs supplied cDNA or gDNA.

In the original workflow: Reference gene primer amplification gave nucleated cell count estimates. TCRdb's table, derived via immunoSEQ multiplex PCR, lists solely in-frame clones and lacks some. D and trimming come from the DNA, and the V and J calls and clone size come from that table. The table has 55,000 to 80,000 clones, 88% seen once. With V trimmed by 7 bases and J by 2 bases, 5 bases remained unmatched. Germline values: CDR1 MNHEY, CDR2 SVGAGI. CDR3 length: 14 amino acids. This sequence originates from a man aged 50-59 years with acute or convalescent COVID-19. This chain links TRBV6-5 with TRBJ1-5; 7 bases are a match to TRBD1. The sequencing input was peripheral blood. The CDR3 DNA follows: TGTGCCAGCACCGGAGGACAGGGCAATCAGCCCCAGCATTTT. It specifies CASTGGQGNQPQHF.